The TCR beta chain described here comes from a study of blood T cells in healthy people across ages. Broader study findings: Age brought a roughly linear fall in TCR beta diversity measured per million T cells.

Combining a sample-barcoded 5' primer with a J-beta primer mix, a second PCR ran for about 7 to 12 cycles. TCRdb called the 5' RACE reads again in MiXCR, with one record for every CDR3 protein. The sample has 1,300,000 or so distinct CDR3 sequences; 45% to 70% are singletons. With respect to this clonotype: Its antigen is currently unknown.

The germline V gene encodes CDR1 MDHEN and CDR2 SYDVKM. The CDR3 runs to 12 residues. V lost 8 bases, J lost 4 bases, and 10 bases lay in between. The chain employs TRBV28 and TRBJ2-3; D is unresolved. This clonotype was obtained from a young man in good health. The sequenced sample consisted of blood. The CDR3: CASHNRPDTQYF. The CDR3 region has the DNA TGTGCCAGCCATAACCGTCCAGATACGCAGTATTTT.